This T cell receptor beta chain was retrieved from a study of T cells after yellow fever vaccination. Study-wide points: Abundant clonotypes from the bulk population could contaminate FACS-sorted repertoires. The CD4 compartment and the CD8 compartment contained a small share of clonotypes in common.

In germline, CDR1 is MRHNA, CDR2 SNTAGT. V lost 9 bases and J lost 2, with 8 bases in between. The CDR3 consists of 11 residues. About this clonotype: What it binds is unknown.

MiXCR, run by TCRdb on the 5' RACE reads, gives a single entry per CDR3 protein. Of about 300,000 distinct CDR3 sequences in the sample, 7.5% to 9.5% were seen once. V usage is TRBV6-4 and J usage is TRBJ2-7; D gene ambiguous. The sequence came from a man in his late teens or twenties who received the YFV17D yellow fever vaccine. This specimen was CD4+ T cells sorted from PBMCs, taken 5 days after the yellow fever booster vaccination. In DNA, the CDR3 is TGTGCCAGGACGCAAGCCTACGAGCAGTACTTC. The encoded protein is CARTQAYEQYF.